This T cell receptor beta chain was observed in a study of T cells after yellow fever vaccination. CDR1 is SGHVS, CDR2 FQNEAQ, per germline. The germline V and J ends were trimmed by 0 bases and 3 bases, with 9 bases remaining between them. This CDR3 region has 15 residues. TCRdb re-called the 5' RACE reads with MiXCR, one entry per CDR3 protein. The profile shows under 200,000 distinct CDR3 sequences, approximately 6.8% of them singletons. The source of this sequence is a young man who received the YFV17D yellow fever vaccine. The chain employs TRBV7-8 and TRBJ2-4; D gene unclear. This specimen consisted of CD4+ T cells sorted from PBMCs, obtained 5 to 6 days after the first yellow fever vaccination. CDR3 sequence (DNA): TGTGCCAGCAGCTTAGCAGGATCAGGCAAAAACATTCAGTACTTC. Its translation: CASSLAGSGKNIQYF.